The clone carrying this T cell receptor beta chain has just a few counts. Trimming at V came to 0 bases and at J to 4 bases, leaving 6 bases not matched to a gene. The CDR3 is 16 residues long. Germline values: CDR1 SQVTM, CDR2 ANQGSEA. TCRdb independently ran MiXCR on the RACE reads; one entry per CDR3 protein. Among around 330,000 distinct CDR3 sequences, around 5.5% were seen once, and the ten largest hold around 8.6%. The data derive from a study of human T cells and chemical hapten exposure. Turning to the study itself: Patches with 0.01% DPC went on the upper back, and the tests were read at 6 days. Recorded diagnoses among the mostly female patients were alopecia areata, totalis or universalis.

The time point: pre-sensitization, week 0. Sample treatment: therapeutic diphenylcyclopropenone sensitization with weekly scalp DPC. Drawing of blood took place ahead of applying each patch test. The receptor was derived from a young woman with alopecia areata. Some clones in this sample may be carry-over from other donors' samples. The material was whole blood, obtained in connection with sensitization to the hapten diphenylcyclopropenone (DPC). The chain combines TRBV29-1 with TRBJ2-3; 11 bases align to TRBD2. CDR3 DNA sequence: TGCAGCGTTGAAGAAGTAGCGGGGGGGAGGGCAGATACGCAGTATTTT. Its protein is CSVEEVAGGRADTQYF.